This TCR beta chain was captured in a study of tissue T cells after allogeneic stem cell transplantation. General study points: Blood and spleen captured only part of the tissue TCR repertoire.

In the case of this clone: As yet, its antigen is unknown.

Steroid-refractory graft-versus-host disease after allogeneic hematopoietic cell transplant qualified adults for prospective research-autopsy enrollment. V shed 1 base and J shed 4 bases, with 11 bases lying between them. This CDR3 has 14 amino acids. Looked up from germline, CDR1 is SGHNT and CDR2 is YYREEE (reference sequence). Profiled with immunoSEQ multiplex PCR; TCRdb holds only in-frame clones, not every one. Of about 3,500 clones in the sample, 74% were seen once. The receptor was derived from a male patient aged 60 or older with steroid-refractory graft-versus-host disease after an allogeneic stem cell transplant. Among the T cells, some may be from the graft donor. Material: left colon tissue, obtained at autopsy. V is TRBV5-4 and J is TRBJ2-5; the D is unclear. CDR3 residues: CASSLFGSVETQYF. The CDR3 nucleotides read TGTGCCAGCAGCTTGTTCGGGTCGGTAGAGACCCAGTACTTC.